A single T cell receptor beta chain is shown here with its context. This entry is derived from a study of T cell changes during pregnancy in multiple sclerosis. This table comes from immunoSEQ multiplex PCR, and its TCRdb copy is limited to in-frame clones, with some not included. The table includes about 43,000 clones, roughly nine tenths detected once. The ends lost 4 bases at V and 3 bases at J; junction bases unmatched: 6. This CDR3 spans 14 amino acids. Germline values: CDR1 SEHNR, CDR2 FQNEAQ (reference sequence). V gene TRBV7-9 combines with J gene TRBJ2-7; 7 bases fit TRBD2. Source: peripheral blood, taken in the second trimester of pregnancy. The TCR was taken from a female donor in good health, enrolled as a control in a pregnancy study. The CDR3 spells CASSYPGTNYEQYF. CDR3 bases: TGTGCCAGCAGCTACCCCGGGACTAACTACGAGCAGTACTTC.